The T cell receptor (beta chain) under discussion was sequenced for a study of T cells in Graves' hyperthyroidism and ophthalmopathy. Germline V gene lookup returns CDR1 SGHAT and CDR2 FQNNGV. CDR3 length: 14 residues. V shed 3 bases, J shed 5 bases, and the junction held 6 bases outside the gene matches. This clonotype was recorded many times. Researchers amplified the TCR beta CDR3 regions from RNA transcripts. HTBI primers drove first-round RT-PCR of the TCR CDR3. Each CDR3 protein gets one entry after TCRdb re-called the multiplex PCR reads with MiXCR. The sample has 550,000 to 800,000 distinct CDR3 sequences, around 15% seen once.

What was sequenced was blood. This TCR derives from a man aged 18-30 years with Graves' hyperthyroidism. The J gene is TRBJ2-5, the V gene TRBV11-2, with 7 bases matching TRBD1. The CDR3 protein is CASSFIGGLETQYF. In DNA form, the CDR3 reads TGTGCCAGCAGCTTTATAGGGGGCTTGGAGACCCAGTACTTC.